Listed here are 15 T cell receptor beta chains from one sample, sequenced in a study of Ad26.COV2.S vaccination and SARS-CoV-2 variants. Profiled with immunoSEQ multiplex PCR; TCRdb holds only in-frame clones, not every one. This sample has about 420,000 clones, with around 89% found just once. Treatment specified: roughly 19 received Ad26.COV2.S at low or high dose, single or two shots; 5 received placebo; per-sample allocation not given. Samples were taken on day 63 after the first vaccine or placebo injection. Here the sequenced sample was peripheral blood, taken in a trial of Ad26.COV2.S vaccine versus placebo. Receptors were obtained from a person between 18 and 59 years old who received the Ad26.COV2.S COVID-19 vaccine or a placebo.

The gene calls are TRBV24-1 and TRBJ1-2; no reliable D call. Trimming stripped 8 bases from V and 5 bases from J, with 20 bases between. Germline CDR1 is KGHDR and CDR2 is SFDVKD. The CDR3 sequence is 15 residues long. The chain's CDR3 is CATKGGSGWKYGYTF. CDR3 DNA: TGTGCCACCAAAGGCGGGTCGGGGTGGAAGTATGGCTACACCTTC.

CDR3 DNA sequence: TGTGCCAGCACGTTTGGACAGGGGGTTACTGAAGCTTTCTTT. Amino acids: CASTFGQGVTEAFF. This sequence joins TRBV6-5 and TRBJ1-1; 10 nucleotides align to TRBD1. This CDR3 has 14 residues. CDR1 is MNHEY and CDR2 is SVGAGI in the germline V gene. Unmatched junction bases numbered 7, after V lost 7 bases and J lost 5 bases.

The CDR3 DNA is TGTGCCAGCAGTAAAGGGGGTTATAGCAATCAGCCCCAGCATTTT. Its protein product is CASSKGGYSNQPQHF. The V and J genes are TRBV6-2 or TRBV6-3 and TRBJ1-5; a weak D match, TRBD1 (6 bases). The ends were cut back, 5 bases at V and 0 bases at J, with 11 bases in the middle. CDR1 MNHEY and CDR2 SVGEGT come from the germline V gene. The length of the CDR3 is 15 residues.

V usage is TRBV7-9 and J usage is TRBJ2-3; D is perhaps TRBD1 or TRBD2 (5 bases each). Trimming pared 5 bases from V and 4 bases from J, leaving 22 bases between. The length of the CDR3 is 17 residues. CDR1 is SEHNR, CDR2 FQNEAQ, per germline (reference sequence). CDR3 in DNA: TGTGCCAGCAGCGACCCACGGGGACCCTCATGGGCAGATACGCAGTATTTT. Its protein is CASSDPRGPSWADTQYF.

This sequence joins TRBV2 and TRBJ2-7; D is unresolved. V lost 4 bases and J lost 2, with 15 bases in between. Germline loops: CDR1 SNHLY, CDR2 FYNNEI. This CDR3 contains 15 residues. CDR3 DNA sequence: TGTGCCAGCAGTGTAGGCAGGCCGAACACCTACGAGCAGTACTTC. Protein sequence: CASSVGRPNTYEQYF.

This clone appeared a few times. The rearrangement joins TRBV7-3 to TRBJ2-7; 8 nucleotides line up with TRBD2. Germline CDR1 and CDR2: SGHTA and FQGTGA. The CDR3 spans 13 residues. Trimming removed 4 bases from V and 7 bases from J; junction bases left unmatched: 6. The CDR3 reads CASSSGTSWEQYF. The CDR3 DNA sequence: TGTGCCAGCAGCTCGGGGACTAGTTGGGAGCAGTACTTC.

The chain recombines TRBV2 with TRBJ2-7; D uncertain. The CDR3 has 16 amino acids. Trimming pared 5 bases from V and 0 bases from J, leaving 17 bases between. Germline CDR1 SNHLY, CDR2 FYNNEI. CDR3 DNA sequence: TGTGCCAGCAGTAAAACGGACCTAGTCAGCTCCTACGAGCAGTACTTC. Its translation is CASSKTDLVSSYEQYF.

The chain links TRBV21-1 to TRBJ2-7; the table gives TRBD1 as D, unverified against the DNA. TRBV21-1 is tagged as a pseudogene. CDR3 length equals 15 residues. CDR3 coding DNA: TGTGCCAGCACCATATCACGCCGGGACAGGGCTTTGCAGTACTTC. Protein sequence: CASTISRRDRALQYF.

This chain joins TRBV5-1 and TRBJ2-7; 11 bases are shared with TRBD2. Trimming removed 3 bases from V and 1 base from J; junction bases left unmatched: 6. Germline V CDR1 and CDR2: SGHRS, YFSETQ. This CDR3 has 16 amino acids. CDR3 sequence reads: CASSYTSGGPSYEQYF. CDR3 nucleotide sequence: TGCGCCAGCAGCTACACTAGCGGGGGTCCTTCCTACGAGCAGTACTTC.

The CDR3 here is CASSLSGARANEKLFF. The CDR3 DNA follows: TGTGCCAGCAGCCTATCAGGGGCGAGGGCTAATGAAAAACTGTTTTTT. The chain has TRBV27 and TRBJ1-4; a possible D gene is TRBD1 (6 bases). Germline assignment: CDR1 MNHEY and CDR2 SMNVEV (reference sequence). CDR3 length: 16 residues. Trimming cost V 6 bases and J 3 bases, with 17 bases left between them. Using reference TRBV27 and TRBJ1-4 for the parts outside the CDR3, the full variable domain is EAQVTQNPRYLITVTGKKLTVTCSQNMNHEYMSWYRQDPGLGLRQIYYSMNVEVTDKGDVPEGYKVSRKEKRNFPLILESPSPNQTSLYFCASSLSGARANEKLFFGSGTQLSVL.

The chain employs TRBV28 and TRBJ2-7; 9 bases line up with TRBD1. V lost 6 bases and J lost 5; bases outside the gene matches: 11. Germline V gives CDR1 MDHEN, CDR2 SYDVKM. The CDR3 is 15 amino acids. CDR3 DNA sequence: TGTGCCAGCAGCCCCCGGGACAGGGCTGCACACGAGCAGTACTTC. This sequence encodes CASSPRDRAAHEQYF.

The gene calls are TRBV24-1 and TRBJ2-5; no clear D. Trimming removed 2 bases from V and 5 bases from J, with 14 bases in between. The CDR3 sequence is 15 residues long. Germline assignment: CDR1 KGHDR and CDR2 SFDVKD. As DNA, the CDR3 is TGTGCCACCAGTGATTGGAGAAGTATGGGGGAGACCCAGTACTTC. This translates into CATSDWRSMGETQYF.

J is TRBJ2-1 and V is TRBV6-5; 14 bases line up with TRBD2. V was clipped by 6 bases and J by 4 bases; unmatched bases: 2. Looked up from germline, CDR1 is MNHEY and CDR2 is SVGAGI. This CDR3 comprises 15 residues. Here the CDR3 DNA reads TGTGCCAGCAGCGGACTAGCGGGGGGATACAATGAGCAGTTCTTC. It yields the protein CASSGLAGGYNEQFF.

J is TRBJ2-7 and V is TRBV7-9; 9 bases match TRBD1. This CDR3 has 15 residues. The germline CDR1 and CDR2 sequences are SEHNR and FQNEAQ (reference sequence). V dropped 0 bases and J dropped 5; count of bases not matched to a gene: 5. CDR3 sequence: CASSLAVWDRDEQYF. CDR3 bases: TGTGCCAGCAGCTTAGCGGTATGGGACAGGGACGAGCAGTACTTC.

CDR3 sequence reads: CASSELNTEAFF. The CDR3 bases are TGCGCCAGCAGTGAGTTGAACACTGAAGCTTTCTTT. The J gene is TRBJ1-1, the V gene TRBV10-2; no clear D gene. Deletions cut 1 base from V and 0 bases from J, with 0 bases between. CDR1 and CDR2 from the germline V gene are WSHSY and SAAADI. This CDR3 region has 12 residues.